The 27 T cell receptor beta chains in this list originate from one sample, sequenced in a study of cytomegalovirus exposure and HLA in healthy donors. Researchers ran the PCR with 60 Vbeta and 13 Jbeta primers. The method was immunoSEQ multiplex PCR; TCRdb's version includes in-frame clones alone and lacks a portion of them. The data show 200,000 to 250,000 clones, around four fifths seen once. Sequences were obtained from PBMCs. These receptors all stem from a woman aged 55-69 years in good health and CMV-seropositive.

V and J are TRBV19 and TRBJ1-1, with 7 nucleotides matching TRBD1. The germline gives CDR1 LNHDA, CDR2 SQIVND (reference sequence). V shed 8 bases and J 5 bases; nucleotides not matched to a gene: 8. The CDR3 consists of 13 residues. DNA of the CDR3: TGTGCCAGTGTAGACAGGGTAGGGACTGAAGCTTTCTTT. It encodes CASVDRVGTEAFF.

This clone was recorded only once. The chain uses TRBV28 and TRBJ1-4; 7 nucleotides agree with TRBD1. The V gene end was trimmed by 6 bases and the J gene end by 5 bases; junction bases not matched to a gene: 6. This CDR3 spans 14 amino acids. Per germline, CDR1 MDHEN and CDR2 SYDVKM. The chain's CDR3 is CASSLDRANEKLFF. The CDR3 DNA follows: TGTGCCAGCAGCCTTGACAGGGCGAATGAAAAACTGTTTTTT.

This sequence joins TRBV27 and TRBJ2-1; 8 bases fit TRBD1. This CDR3 comprises 13 residues. Germline V gene sequence: CDR1 MNHEY, CDR2 SMNVEV (reference sequence). V lost 6 bases to trimming and J lost 6 bases; unmatched junction nucleotides: 4. CDR3 bases: TGTGCCAGCAGCCGACAGGGGATCAATGAGCAGTTCTTC. It encodes CASSRQGINEQFF.

The rearrangement uses TRBV5-1 and TRBJ1-2, with a tentative D call TRBD1 (6 bases). Germline CDR1 and CDR2: SGHRS and YFSETQ. This CDR3 spans 13 amino acids. The V and J ends lost 9 bases and 8 bases respectively, with 20 bases between them. As DNA, the CDR3 is TGCGCCACCAAGTCCGGGGGGGCCGGGGGCTACACCTTC. It codes for CATKSGGAGGYTF.

DNA of the CDR3: TGTGCCAGTAGTATAGGACAGGGGGCAATAGATACGCAGTATTTT. Its protein product is CASSIGQGAIDTQYF. The chain uses TRBV19 and TRBJ2-3, with 10 positions matching TRBD1. CDR1 LNHDA and CDR2 SQIVND come from the germline V gene (reference sequence). V gave up 1 base and J gave up 5 bases; unmatched junction bases: 3. The CDR3 runs to 15 residues.

V is TRBV10-1 and J is TRBJ1-1; 10 positions agree with TRBD1. CDR1 and CDR2 from the germline V gene are WNHNN and SYGVQD (reference sequence). The CDR3 covers 15 residues. V shed 4 bases and J 5 bases; nucleotides not matched to a gene: 7. The CDR3, as DNA: TGCGCCAGCAGTGGACAGGGGGCTGTCGGGACTGAAGCTTTCTTT. Protein: CASSGQGAVGTEAFF.

This clone appeared once. CDR3 nucleotides: TGTGCCTGGAGTGTGTCGGGAAATGAAAAACTGTTTTTT. This translates into CAWSVSGNEKLFF. The chain uses TRBV30 and TRBJ1-4; no clear D. CDR1 and CDR2 (germline): GTSNPN, SVGIG (reference sequence). There are 13 residues in the CDR3. V was pared by 0 bases and J by 5 bases, with 7 bases between.

This rearrangement joins TRBV7-2 to TRBJ1-3, with D possibly being TRBD1 (5 bases). The V end lost 5 bases, the J end lost 2 bases, and 16 bases lay between the germline ends. From germline, CDR1 is SGHTA and CDR2 FQGNSA. The CDR3 consists of 16 residues. The CDR3 nucleotides read TGTGCCAGCAGCATGGGGGGGACCAATGCTGGAAACACCATATATTTT. Translated, it gives CASSMGGTNAGNTIYF.

V and J are TRBV7-9 and TRBJ1-5, with 7 positions matching TRBD1. From germline, CDR1 is SEHNR and CDR2 FQNEAQ (reference sequence). The CDR3 is 13 amino acids. With V trimmed by 5 bases and J by 6 bases, 4 bases remained unmatched. DNA of the CDR3: TGTGCCAGCAGCCAGGGGGGTGGTCAGCCCCAGCATTTT. Its protein is CASSQGGGQPQHF.

The V gene is TRBV9, the J gene TRBJ2-6; no clear D gene. Trimming stripped 0 bases from V and 0 bases from J, with 10 bases between. This CDR3 comprises 17 residues. The germline CDR1 and CDR2 sequences are SGDLS and YYNGEE. The CDR3 DNA is TGTGCCAGCAGCGTAGCCCTCCCAGTCTCTGGGGCCAACGTCCTGACTTTC. This gives the protein CASSVALPVSGANVLTF. Looking up the rest from reference TRBV9 and TRBJ2-6 gives the full variable domain: DSGVTQTPKHLITATGQRVTLRCSPRSGDLSVYWYQQSLDQGLQFLIQYYNGEERAKGNILERFSAQQFPDLHSELNLSSLELGDSALYFCASSVALPVSGANVLTFGAGSRLTVL.

The V call is TRBV29-1, the J call TRBJ2-5; 7 nucleotides match TRBD1. This CDR3 is 13 amino acids long. Germline values: CDR1 SQVTM, CDR2 ANQGSEA. V was pared by 6 bases and J by 3 bases, with 7 bases of the junction left unmatched. The CDR3 loop reads CSVGQRKKETQYF. As DNA, the CDR3 is TGCAGCGTGGGACAGAGGAAAAAAGAGACCCAGTACTTC.

This clone has only one observation. V and J are TRBV6-1 and TRBJ2-1; 11 positions match TRBD2. V lost 0 bases, J lost 12 bases, and 4 bases stayed unmatched. Germline V CDR1 and CDR2: MNHNS, SASEGT. The CDR3 spans 14 residues. The CDR3 sequence is CASSEARLAGRQFF. The CDR3 DNA reads TGTGCCAGCAGTGAAGCGCGACTAGCGGGAAGGCAGTTCTTC.

This clone was counted a single time. This chain uses TRBV18 with TRBJ2-1, with 11 bases that match TRBD2. The length of the CDR3 is 14 residues. J gave up 5 bases and V 4 bases, and 1 base lay outside the gene matches. The germline gives CDR1 KGHSH, CDR2 LQKENI. The CDR3 sequence is CASSQGLADNEQFF. DNA of the CDR3: TGTGCCAGCTCACAGGGACTAGCGGACAATGAGCAGTTCTTC.

This clone turned up a few times. The chain carries TRBV5-1 and TRBJ1-3; D is possibly TRBD1 (5 bases). The CDR3 runs 16 residues. The ends were cut back, 4 bases at V and 0 bases at J, with 14 bases in the middle. Germline V CDR1 and CDR2: SGHRS, YFSETQ. This CDR3 is CASSTQTVHSGNTIYF. DNA for the CDR3: TGCGCCAGCAGCACGCAGACAGTTCACTCTGGAAACACCATATATTTT.

V and J are TRBV6-6 and TRBJ1-6, with D uncertain. CDR3 length: 15 amino acids. The germline CDR1 and CDR2 sequences are MNHNY and SVGAGI (reference sequence). The ends were cut back, 2 bases at V and 6 bases at J, with 11 bases in the middle. The CDR3 region has the DNA TGTGCCAGCAGTTACGCGGCACCTCTTAATTCACCCCTCCACTTT. Amino acids: CASSYAAPLNSPLHF.

This rearrangement joins TRBV18 to TRBJ2-7, with a possible D match to TRBD2 (6 bases). The V end was cut by 1 base, the J end by 7 bases, with 11 bases between. The CDR3 is made up of 13 amino acids. Germline CDR1 and CDR2: KGHSH and LQKENI. The CDR3 sequence is CASSPQGLEEQYF. In nucleotides, the CDR3 is TGTGCCAGCTCACCACAGGGACTGGAAGAGCAGTACTTC. Filled out from reference TRBV18 and TRBJ2-7, the complete variable domain reads NAGVMQNPRHLVRRRGQEARLRCSPMKGHSHVYWYRQLPEEGLKFMVYLQKENIIDESGMPKERFSAEFPKEGPSILRIQQVVRGDSAAYFCASSPQGLEEQYFGPGTRLTVT.

This chain uses TRBV29-1 with TRBJ1-1; D remains unclear. Trimming cost V 6 bases and J 7 bases, with 12 bases left between them. This CDR3 spans 11 amino acids. Germline-derived CDR1 and CDR2 are SQVTM and ANQGSEA. DNA for the CDR3: TGCAGCGTCGCACCGGGAGGTGAAGCTTTCTTT. Protein product: CSVAPGGEAFF.

The chain joins TRBV4-1 to TRBJ1-1; TRBD1 might be the D (6 bases). Germline CDR1 is MGHRA and CDR2 is YSYEKL. The CDR3 spans 15 residues. V lost 0 bases and J lost 7, with 15 bases in between. CDR3 nucleotides: TGCGCCAGCAGCCAAGAGGGGGCCGTTTTTGGTGAAGCTTTCTTT. Its protein is CASSQEGAVFGEAFF.

The genes are TRBV6-6 and TRBJ2-3; 9 nucleotides agree with TRBD2. Trimming took 2 bases from V and 6 from J; bases not matched to a gene: 6. CDR1 and CDR2 from the germline V gene are MNHNY and SVGAGI (reference sequence). There are 15 residues in the CDR3. CDR3 sequence (DNA): TGTGCCAGCAGTTACGTGGCTAGCGGGACTGATACGCAGTATTTT. Its translation: CASSYVASGTDTQYF.

V usage is TRBV4-3 and J usage is TRBJ2-5, with D maybe TRBD2 (6 bases). The J call may be faulty, since TRBJ2-7 better matches the DNA end. The CDR3 spans 15 residues. Germline CDR1 LGHNA, CDR2 YSLEER. Written as DNA, the CDR3 is TGCGCCAGCAGCCAAGATCGGAGGGGCTTCTACGAGCAGTACTTC. Its translation is CASSQDRRGFYEQYF.

The chain carries TRBV2 and TRBJ2-1; D remains unclear. The CDR3 loop spans 12 amino acids. Germline loops: CDR1 SNHLY, CDR2 FYNNEI. V lost 6 bases and J 5 bases, leaving 8 bases between the germline ends. The CDR3 spells CASSRQDNEQFF. CDR3 DNA: TGTGCCAGCAGCCGTCAGGACAATGAGCAGTTCTTC.

V and J are TRBV10-3 and TRBJ2-2; 10 nucleotides agree with TRBD1. V lost 3 bases, J lost 6 bases, and 10 bases stayed unmatched. This CDR3 is built from 17 residues. Germline loops: CDR1 ENHRY, CDR2 SYGVKD. In DNA form, the CDR3 reads TGTGCCATCAGTGATTCTAGGGGACAGGGGTTGCCCGGGGAGCTGTTTTTT. It is translated as CAISDSRGQGLPGELFF.

The chain carries TRBV2 and TRBJ2-1, with 13 bases aligning to TRBD2. The CDR3 consists of 16 residues. Losses at the gene ends were 1 base for V and 4 bases for J; bases not matched to a gene: 1. CDR1 and CDR2 from the germline V gene are SNHLY and FYNNEI. CDR3 sequence reads: CASSEGLAGGYNEQFF. DNA of the CDR3: TGTGCCAGCAGTGAAGGACTAGCGGGGGGATACAATGAGCAGTTCTTC.

This clone was detected once. The DNA of the CDR3 is TGCGCCAGCAGCCGCGGGACTAGCACTTACAATGAGCAGTTCTTC. This codes for CASSRGTSTYNEQFF. The chain couples TRBV5-1 to TRBJ2-1, with 9 bases aligning to TRBD2. The CDR3 runs 15 residues. The ends lost 4 bases at V and 4 bases at J; junction bases unmatched: 6. Per germline, CDR1 SGHRS and CDR2 YFSETQ.

This clone was detected only a few times. V and J are TRBV30 and TRBJ1-6; D gene unclear. Per germline, CDR1 GTSNPN and CDR2 SVGIG (reference sequence). Trimming took off 0 bases at V and 9 bases at J, with 6 bases between the two ends. CDR3 size: 12 residues. CDR3 protein: CAWSVWSSPLHF. CDR3 nucleotides: TGTGCCTGGAGTGTATGGAGTTCACCCCTCCACTTT. Full variable domain (remainder filled in from reference TRBV30 and TRBJ1-6): SQTIHQWPATLVQPVGSPLSLECTVEGTSNPNLYWYRQAAGRGLQLLFYSVGIGQISSEVPQNLSASRPQDRQFILSSKKLLLSDSGFYLCAWSVWSSPLHFGNGTRLTVT.

This clone appeared a few times. The chain uses TRBV10-2 and TRBJ1-1; D unresolved. The CDR3 contains 13 residues. The ends were cut back, 4 bases at V and 5 bases at J, with 11 bases in the middle. Germline V gene data show CDR1 as WSHSY and CDR2 as SAAADI. The CDR3 DNA sequence: TGCGCCAGCAGTGGGGTCGGGAGGACTGAAGCTTTCTTT. Its protein product is CASSGVGRTEAFF.

The V and J genes are TRBV30 and TRBJ1-2, with D unresolved. The CDR3 length is 11 residues. Trimming removed 7 bases from V and 8 bases from J, with 14 bases in between. The germline gives CDR1 GTSNPN, CDR2 SVGIG (reference sequence). The CDR3 bases are TGTGCCTCGATCGCGGCGGGGGGCTACACCTTC. Amino acids: CASIAAGGYTF.